This TCR beta chain was found in a study of blood T cell repertoires in COVID-19. V was pared by 4 bases and J by 4 bases, with 11 bases between. The V gene's germline CDR1 is LNHDA and CDR2 SQIVND (reference sequence). CDR3 size: 15 residues. Profiling relied on immunoSEQ multiplex PCR, and the TCRdb table lists in-frame clones only, not all of them. Here the sample spans roughly 350,000 clones, 85% being singletons. This clone was observed a single time. Sequencing was done on a sample of peripheral blood. The rearrangement joins TRBV19 to TRBJ2-6; D possibly corresponds to TRBD1 (5 bases). The sequence was collected from a woman in her late teens or twenties with acute or convalescent COVID-19. CDR3 amino acids: CASSTDSAGANVLTF. As DNA, the CDR3 is TGTGCCAGTAGTACCGACAGTGCCGGGGCCAACGTCCTGACTTTC.